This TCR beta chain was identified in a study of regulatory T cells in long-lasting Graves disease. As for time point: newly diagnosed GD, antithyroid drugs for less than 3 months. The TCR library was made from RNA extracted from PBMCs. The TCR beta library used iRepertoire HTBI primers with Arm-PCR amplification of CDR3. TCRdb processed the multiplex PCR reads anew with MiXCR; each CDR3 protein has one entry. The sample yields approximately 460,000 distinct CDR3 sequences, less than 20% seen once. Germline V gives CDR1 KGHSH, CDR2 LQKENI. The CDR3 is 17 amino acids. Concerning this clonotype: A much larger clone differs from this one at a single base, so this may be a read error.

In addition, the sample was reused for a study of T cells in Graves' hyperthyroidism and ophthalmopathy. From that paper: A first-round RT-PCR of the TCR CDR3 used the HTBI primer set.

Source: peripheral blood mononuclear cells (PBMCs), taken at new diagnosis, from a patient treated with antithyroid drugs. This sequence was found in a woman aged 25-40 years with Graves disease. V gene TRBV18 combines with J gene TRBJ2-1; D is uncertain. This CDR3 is CASSPRDERFLYNDQFF. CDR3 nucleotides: TGTGCCAGCTCACCACGAGACGAGCGATTCCTCTACAATGATCAGTTCTTC.